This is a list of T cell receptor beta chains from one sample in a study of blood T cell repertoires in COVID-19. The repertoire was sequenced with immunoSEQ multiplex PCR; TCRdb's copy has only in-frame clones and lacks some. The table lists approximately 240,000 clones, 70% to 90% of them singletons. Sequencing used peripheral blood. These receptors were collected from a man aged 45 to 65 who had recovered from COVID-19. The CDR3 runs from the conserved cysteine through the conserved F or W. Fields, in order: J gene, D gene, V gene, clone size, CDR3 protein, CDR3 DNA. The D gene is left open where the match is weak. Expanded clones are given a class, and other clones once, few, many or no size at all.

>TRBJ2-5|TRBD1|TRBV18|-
CASSPGQGARETQYF
TGTGCCAGCTCACCCGGACAGGGGGCTCGGGAGACCCAGTACTTC
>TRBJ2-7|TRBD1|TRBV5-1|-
CASSLRPGQSYEQYF
TGCGCCAGCAGCTTGCGCCCGGGACAGTCCTACGAGCAGTACTTC
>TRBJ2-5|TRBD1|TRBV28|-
CASSKTGQSSFQYF
TGTGCCAGCAGTAAGACAGGGCAAAGTTCTTTCCAGTACTTC
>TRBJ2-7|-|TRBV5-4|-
CASSLASGSYEQYF
TGTGCCAGCAGCTTGGCTTCAGGGTCCTACGAGCAGTACTTC
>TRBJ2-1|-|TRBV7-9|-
CASSLAPAVSSYNEQFF
TGTGCCAGCAGCTTAGCGCCGGCGGTTAGCTCCTACAATGAGCAGTTCTTC
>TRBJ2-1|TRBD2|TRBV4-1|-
CASSQAGAGGPFSYNEQFF
TGCGCCAGCAGCCAAGCTGGAGCGGGAGGTCCTTTCTCCTACAATGAGCAGTTCTTC
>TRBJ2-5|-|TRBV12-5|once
CASGFLGEETQYF
TGTGCTAGTGGTTTTTTGGGCGAAGAGACCCAGTACTTC
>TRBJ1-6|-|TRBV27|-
CASSLGGPLNSPLHF
TGTGCCAGCAGTTTGGGGGGGCCCCTTAATTCACCCCTCCACTTT
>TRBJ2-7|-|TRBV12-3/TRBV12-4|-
CASSPPSSYEQYF
TGTGCCAGCAGTCCCCCCAGCTCCTACGAGCAGTACTTC
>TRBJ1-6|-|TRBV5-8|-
CASSLQDNNSPLHF
TGTGCCAGCAGCCTCCAGGATAATAATTCACCCCTCCACTTT
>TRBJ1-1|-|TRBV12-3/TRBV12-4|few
CASRPGRGPEAFF
TGTGCCAGCAGGCCGGGCCGCGGGCCCGAAGCTTTCTTT
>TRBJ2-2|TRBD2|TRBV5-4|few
CASSLTSGSLYTGELFF
TGTGCCAGCAGTCTCACTAGCGGGAGTTTGTACACCGGGGAGCTGTTTTTT
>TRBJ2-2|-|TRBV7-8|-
CASISGVLMNTGELFF
TGTGCCAGCATCTCGGGGGTCCTGATGAACACCGGGGAGCTGTTTTTT
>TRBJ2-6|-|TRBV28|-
CASSRRGYSARANVLTF
TGTGCCAGCAGCCGCAGGGGATACTCTGCTCGGGCCAACGTCCTGACTTTC
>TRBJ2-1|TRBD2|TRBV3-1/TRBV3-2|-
CASSLVGGSGFNEQFF
TGTGCCAGCAGCTTAGTGGGCGGGAGTGGGTTCAATGAGCAGTTCTTC
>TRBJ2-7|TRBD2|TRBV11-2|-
CASSSSLTAGGFEQYF
TGTGCCAGCAGCTCCTCCTTGACAGCGGGAGGATTCGAGCAGTACTTC
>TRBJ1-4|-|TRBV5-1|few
CASSLVATGVRGEKLFF
TGCGCCAGCAGCTTGGTGGCCACGGGGGTTCGAGGGGAAAAACTGTTTTTT
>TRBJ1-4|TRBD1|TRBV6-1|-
CASSEAPQGAGEKLFF
TGTGCCAGCAGTGAAGCGCCGCAGGGGGCAGGGGAAAAACTGTTTTTT
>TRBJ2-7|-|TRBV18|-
CASSPQGGGGSEQYF
TGTGCCAGCTCACCGCAAGGAGGGGGGGGCTCCGAGCAGTACTTC
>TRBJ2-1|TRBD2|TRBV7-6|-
CASTTSGGSNEQFF
TGTGCCAGCACCACTAGCGGGGGTAGCAATGAGCAGTTCTTC
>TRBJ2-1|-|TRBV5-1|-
CASKDPGANEQFF
TGCGCCAGCAAAGACCCGGGAGCGAATGAGCAGTTCTTC
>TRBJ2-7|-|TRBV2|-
CASRPGLGSYEQYF
TGTGCCAGCAGGCCGGGACTGGGGTCCTACGAGCAGTACTTC
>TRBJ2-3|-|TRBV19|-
CASSLSGTDTQYF
TGTGCCAGTAGTCTTAGCGGCACAGATACGCAGTATTTT
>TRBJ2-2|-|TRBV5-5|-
CASSVYNTGELFF
TGTGCCAGCAGCGTCTATAACACCGGGGAGCTGTTTTTT
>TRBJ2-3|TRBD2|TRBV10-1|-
CASSELGLAGEDTQYF
TGCGCCAGCAGTGAGTTGGGACTAGCGGGAGAAGATACGCAGTATTTT
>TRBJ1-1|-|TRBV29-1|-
CSVLQGYTEAFF
TGCAGCGTGCTACAGGGATACACTGAAGCTTTCTTT
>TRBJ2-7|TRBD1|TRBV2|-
CASREWTGGSYEQYF
TGTGCCAGCAGGGAGTGGACAGGGGGCTCCTACGAGCAGTACTTC
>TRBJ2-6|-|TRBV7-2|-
CASSLSSSYSSGANVLTF
TGTGCCAGCAGCCTCTCGTCCTCCTATTCCTCTGGGGCCAACGTCCTGACTTTC
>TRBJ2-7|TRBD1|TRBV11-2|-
CASSPDRGHSYEQYF
TGTGCCAGCAGCCCGGACAGGGGGCATTCCTACGAGCAGTACTTC
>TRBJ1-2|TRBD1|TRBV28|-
CASRGQGRSYGYTF
TGTGCCAGCAGGGGACAGGGCCGGAGCTATGGCTACACCTTC
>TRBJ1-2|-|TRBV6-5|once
CASSYSITEIYGYTF
TGTGCCAGCAGTTACTCGATTACGGAGATCTATGGCTACACCTTC
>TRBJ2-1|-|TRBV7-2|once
CASSLVNYNEQFF
TGTGCCAGCAGCTTAGTAAACTACAATGAGCAGTTCTTC
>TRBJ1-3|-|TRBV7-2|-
CASSLPGNENTIYF
TGTGCCAGCAGCTTACCGGGGAACGAAAACACCATATATTTT
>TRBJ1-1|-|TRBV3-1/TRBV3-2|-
CASSSVGRGTEAFF
TGTGCCAGCAGCTCGGTGGGTAGAGGCACTGAAGCTTTCTTT
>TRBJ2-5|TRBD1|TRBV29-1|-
CSVTGAVGKETQYF
TGCAGCGTTACAGGGGCCGTGGGGAAGGAGACCCAGTACTTC
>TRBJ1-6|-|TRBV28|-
CASSTPGSPMNSPLHF
TGTGCCAGCAGTACCCCGGGGAGCCCTATGAATTCACCCCTCCACTTT
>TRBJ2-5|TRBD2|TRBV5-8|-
CASSPGTSGRAETQYF
TGTGCCAGCAGCCCCGGGACTAGCGGGAGGGCGGAGACCCAGTACTTC
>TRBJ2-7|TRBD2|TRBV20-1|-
CSASAPSGTYEQYF
TGCAGTGCTAGTGCACCTAGCGGGACCTACGAGCAGTACTTC
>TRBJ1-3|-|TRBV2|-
CASSEARYGGLKGNTIYF
TGTGCCAGCAGTGAAGCGCGATACGGCGGCTTGAAGGGAAACACCATATATTTT
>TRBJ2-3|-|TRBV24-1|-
CATSGREKGDTQYF
TGTGCCACCAGTGGTAGGGAGAAGGGAGATACGCAGTATTTT
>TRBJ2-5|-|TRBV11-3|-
CASSLEAGSQETQYF
TGTGCCAGCAGCTTAGAGGCGGGAAGCCAAGAGACCCAGTACTTC
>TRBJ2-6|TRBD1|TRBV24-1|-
CATSDSGGSGANVLTF
TGTGCCACCAGTGATTCAGGGGGCTCTGGGGCCAACGTCCTGACTTTC
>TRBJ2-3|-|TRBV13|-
CASSPEGRGYTDTQYF
TGTGCCAGCAGCCCCGAAGGGCGGGGCTACACAGATACGCAGTATTTT
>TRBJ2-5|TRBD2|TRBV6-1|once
CASSERLAGTPGQETQYF
TGTGCCAGCAGTGAACGACTAGCGGGAACCCCGGGACAAGAGACCCAGTACTTC
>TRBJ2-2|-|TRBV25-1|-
CASSSRRNTGELFF
TGTGCCAGCAGCAGCCGGAGAAACACCGGGGAGCTGTTTTTT
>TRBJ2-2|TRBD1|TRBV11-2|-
CASSLVRGRGTGELFF
TGTGCCAGCAGCTTAGTGAGGGGGCGCGGCACCGGGGAGCTGTTTTTT
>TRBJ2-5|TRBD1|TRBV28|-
CASKRDRGFQETQYF
TGTGCCAGCAAGAGGGACAGGGGATTCCAAGAGACCCAGTACTTC
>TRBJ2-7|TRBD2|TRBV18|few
CASSLGTSDSYEQYF
TGTGCCAGCTCCCTCGGGACTAGCGACAGCTACGAGCAGTACTTC